This T cell receptor (beta chain) was profiled in a study of identical twins. Broader study findings: Whereas memory repertoires showed no such difference, abundant cord blood beta clonotypes carried fewer insertions. Beta out-of-frame twin sharing showed a weaker excess.

The CDR3 runs to 15 residues. CDR1 MNHNS and CDR2 SASEGT come from the germline V gene. Between the trimmed V and J ends, which lost 6 bases and 3 bases, there was a span of 18 bases. Template switching created a universal primer site, and the cDNA included unique molecular identifiers. TCRdb re-called the 5' RACE reads with MiXCR, one entry per CDR3 protein. The top ten hold about 0.27% of the sample, which has roughly 1.6 million distinct CDR3 sequences, about 31% seen once. As concerns this clonotype: Its antigen is undetermined.

The sequence was obtained from a newborn girl in good health. Source material: cord blood. This sequence joins TRBV6-1 and TRBJ2-7, with D unclear. CDR3 in DNA: TGTGCCAGCAGCCAGCCTATCCCCATGGTCTACGAGCAGTACTTC. Residues: CASSQPIPMVYEQYF.